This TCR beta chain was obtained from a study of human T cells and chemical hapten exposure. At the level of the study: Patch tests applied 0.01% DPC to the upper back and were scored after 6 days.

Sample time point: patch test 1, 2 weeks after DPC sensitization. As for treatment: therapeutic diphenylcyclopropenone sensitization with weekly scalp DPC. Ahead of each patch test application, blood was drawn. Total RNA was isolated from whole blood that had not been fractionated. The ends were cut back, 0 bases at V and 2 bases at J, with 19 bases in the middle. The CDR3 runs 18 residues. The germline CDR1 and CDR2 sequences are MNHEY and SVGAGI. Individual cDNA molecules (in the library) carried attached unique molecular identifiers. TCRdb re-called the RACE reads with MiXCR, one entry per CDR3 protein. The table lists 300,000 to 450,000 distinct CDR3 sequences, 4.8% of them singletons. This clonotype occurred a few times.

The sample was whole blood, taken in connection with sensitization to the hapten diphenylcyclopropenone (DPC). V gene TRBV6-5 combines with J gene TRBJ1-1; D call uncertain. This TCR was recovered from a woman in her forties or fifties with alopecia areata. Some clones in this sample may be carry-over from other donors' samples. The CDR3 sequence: CASSYSMSPEVPNTEAFF. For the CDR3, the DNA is TGTGCCAGCAGTTACTCGATGTCCCCCGAGGTACCCAACACTGAAGCTTTCTTT.